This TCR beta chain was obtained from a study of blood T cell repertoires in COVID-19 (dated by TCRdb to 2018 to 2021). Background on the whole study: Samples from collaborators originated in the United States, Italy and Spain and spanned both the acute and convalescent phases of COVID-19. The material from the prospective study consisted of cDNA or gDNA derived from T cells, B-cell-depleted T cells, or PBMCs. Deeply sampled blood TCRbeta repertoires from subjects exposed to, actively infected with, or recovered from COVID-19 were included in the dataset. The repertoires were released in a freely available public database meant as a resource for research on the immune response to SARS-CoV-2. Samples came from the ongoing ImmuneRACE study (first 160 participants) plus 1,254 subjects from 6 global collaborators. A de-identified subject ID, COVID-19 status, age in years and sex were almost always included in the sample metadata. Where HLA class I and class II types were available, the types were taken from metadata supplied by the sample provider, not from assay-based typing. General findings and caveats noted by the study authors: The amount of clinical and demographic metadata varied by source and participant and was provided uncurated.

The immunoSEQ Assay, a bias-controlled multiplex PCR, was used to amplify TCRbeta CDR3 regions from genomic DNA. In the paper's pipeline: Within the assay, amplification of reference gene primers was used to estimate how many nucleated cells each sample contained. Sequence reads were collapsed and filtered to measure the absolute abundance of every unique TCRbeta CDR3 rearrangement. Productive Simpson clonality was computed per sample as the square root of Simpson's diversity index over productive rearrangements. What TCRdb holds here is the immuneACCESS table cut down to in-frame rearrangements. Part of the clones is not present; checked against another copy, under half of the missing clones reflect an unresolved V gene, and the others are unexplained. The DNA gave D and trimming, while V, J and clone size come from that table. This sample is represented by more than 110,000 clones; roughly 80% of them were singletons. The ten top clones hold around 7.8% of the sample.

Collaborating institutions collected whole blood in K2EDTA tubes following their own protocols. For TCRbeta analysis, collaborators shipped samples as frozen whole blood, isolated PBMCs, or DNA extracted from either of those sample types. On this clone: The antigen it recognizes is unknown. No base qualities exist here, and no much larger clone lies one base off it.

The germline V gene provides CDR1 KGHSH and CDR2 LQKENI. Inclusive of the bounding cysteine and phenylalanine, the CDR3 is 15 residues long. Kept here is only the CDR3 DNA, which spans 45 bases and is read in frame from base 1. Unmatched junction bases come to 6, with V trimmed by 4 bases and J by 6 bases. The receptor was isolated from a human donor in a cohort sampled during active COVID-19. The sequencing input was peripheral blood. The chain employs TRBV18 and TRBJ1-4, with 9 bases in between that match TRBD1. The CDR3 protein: CASSRPGQGDEKLFF. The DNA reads TGTGCCAGCTCACGACCGGGACAGGGCGATGAAAAACTGTTTTTT.